This record covers a single T cell receptor beta chain. This sample was taken from a study of blood T cell repertoires in COVID-19. Study-level background: There were acute and convalescent COVID-19 samples, and they came from the United States, Italy and Spain. The analysed material was cDNA or gDNA that came from T cells, B-cell-depleted T cells, or PBMCs.

Germline V lookup: CDR1 SGHKS, CDR2 YYEKEE (reference sequence). The CDR3 sequence is 13 residues long. Between the trimmed V and J ends, which lost 8 bases and 5 bases, there was a span of 16 bases. Here immunoSEQ multiplex PCR was the method, and the copy in TCRdb shows in-frame clones only, minus some. The repertoire consists of 50,000 or so clones, with approximately 90% occurring once and the leading ten covering nearly 10%. This receptor was taken from a woman of 80 years or more with acute or convalescent COVID-19. Source material: peripheral blood. The chain is built from TRBV5-5 and TRBJ2-5; maybe TRBD2 (6 bases). DNA for the CDR3: TGTGCCAGTCAAGGGACTTTCGGGGAGACCCAGTACTTC. Its protein is CASQGTFGETQYF.